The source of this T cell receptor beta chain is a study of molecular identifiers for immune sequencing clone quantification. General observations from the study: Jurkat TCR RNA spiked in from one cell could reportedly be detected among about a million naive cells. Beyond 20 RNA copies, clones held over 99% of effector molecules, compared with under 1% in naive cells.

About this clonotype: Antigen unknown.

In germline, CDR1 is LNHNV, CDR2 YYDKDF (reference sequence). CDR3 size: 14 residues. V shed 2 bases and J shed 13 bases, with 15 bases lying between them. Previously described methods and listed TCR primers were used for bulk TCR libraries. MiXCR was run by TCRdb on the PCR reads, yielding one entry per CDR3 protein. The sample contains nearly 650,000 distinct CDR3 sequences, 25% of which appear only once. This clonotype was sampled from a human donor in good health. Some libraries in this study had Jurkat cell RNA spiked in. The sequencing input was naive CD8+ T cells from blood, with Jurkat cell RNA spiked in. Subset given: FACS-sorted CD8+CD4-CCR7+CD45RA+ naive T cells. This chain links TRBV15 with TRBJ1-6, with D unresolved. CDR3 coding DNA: TGTGCCACCAGCAGAAAAGTTAACCGCAGGCCCCTCCACTTT. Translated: CATSRKVNRRPLHF.